Below, one T cell receptor (beta chain) is given with its context. Between the trimmed V and J ends, which lost 2 bases and 3 bases, there was a span of 6 bases. The CDR3 runs 13 residues. Germline V CDR1 and CDR2: MNHEY, SVGEGT. The sample comes from a study of blood T cell repertoires in COVID-19. Only in-frame clones appear in the TCRdb table, and some are missing; sequencing was by immunoSEQ multiplex PCR. The sample lists 85,000 to 110,000 clones; around 92% were seen once. Material for sequencing was peripheral blood. The source of this sequence is a woman between 55 and 75 years old with acute or convalescent COVID-19. The J gene is TRBJ2-3, the V gene TRBV6-2 or TRBV6-3; a possible D gene is TRBD2 (5 bases). CDR3 coding DNA: TGTGCCAGCAGTTACGGGAGAACAGATACGCAGTATTTT. Translating gives CASSYGRTDTQYF.